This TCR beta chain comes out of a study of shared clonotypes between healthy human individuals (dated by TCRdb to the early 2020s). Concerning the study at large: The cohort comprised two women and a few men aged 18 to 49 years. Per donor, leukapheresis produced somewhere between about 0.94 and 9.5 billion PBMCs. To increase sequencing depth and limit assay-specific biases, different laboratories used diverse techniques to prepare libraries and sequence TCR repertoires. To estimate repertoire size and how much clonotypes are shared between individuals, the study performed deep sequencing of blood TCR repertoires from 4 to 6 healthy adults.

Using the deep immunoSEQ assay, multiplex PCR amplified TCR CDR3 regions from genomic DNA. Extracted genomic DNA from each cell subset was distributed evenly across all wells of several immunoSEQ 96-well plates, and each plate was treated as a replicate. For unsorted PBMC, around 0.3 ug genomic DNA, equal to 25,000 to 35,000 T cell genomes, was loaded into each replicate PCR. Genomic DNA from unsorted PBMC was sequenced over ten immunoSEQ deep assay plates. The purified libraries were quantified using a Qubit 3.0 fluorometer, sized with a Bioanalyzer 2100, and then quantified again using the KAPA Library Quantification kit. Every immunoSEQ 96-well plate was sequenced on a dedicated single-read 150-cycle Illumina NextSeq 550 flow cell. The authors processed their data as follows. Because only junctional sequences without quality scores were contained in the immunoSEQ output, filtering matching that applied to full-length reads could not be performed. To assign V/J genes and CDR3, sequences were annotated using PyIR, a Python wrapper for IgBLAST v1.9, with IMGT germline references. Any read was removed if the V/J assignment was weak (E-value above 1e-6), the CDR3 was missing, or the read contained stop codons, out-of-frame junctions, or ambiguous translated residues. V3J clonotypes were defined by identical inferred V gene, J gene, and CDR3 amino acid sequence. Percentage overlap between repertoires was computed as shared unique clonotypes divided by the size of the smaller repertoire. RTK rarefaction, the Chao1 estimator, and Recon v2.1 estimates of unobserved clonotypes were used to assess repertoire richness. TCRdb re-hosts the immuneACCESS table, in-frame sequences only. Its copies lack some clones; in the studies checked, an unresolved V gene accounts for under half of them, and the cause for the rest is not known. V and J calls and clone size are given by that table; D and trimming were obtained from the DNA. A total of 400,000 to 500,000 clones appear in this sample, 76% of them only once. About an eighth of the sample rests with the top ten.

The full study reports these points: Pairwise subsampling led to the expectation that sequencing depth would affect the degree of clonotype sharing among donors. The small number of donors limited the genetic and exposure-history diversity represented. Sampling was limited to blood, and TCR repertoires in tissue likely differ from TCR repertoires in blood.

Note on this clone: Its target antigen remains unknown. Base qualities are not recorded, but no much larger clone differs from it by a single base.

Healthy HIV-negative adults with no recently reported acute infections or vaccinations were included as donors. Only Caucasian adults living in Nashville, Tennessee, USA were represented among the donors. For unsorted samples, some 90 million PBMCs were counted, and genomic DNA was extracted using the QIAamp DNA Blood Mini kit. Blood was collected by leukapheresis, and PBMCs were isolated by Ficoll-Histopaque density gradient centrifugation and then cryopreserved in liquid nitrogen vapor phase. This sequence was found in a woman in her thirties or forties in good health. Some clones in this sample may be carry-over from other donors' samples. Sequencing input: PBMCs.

The CDR3 has the sequence CASSITGTRETQYF. The nucleotide sequence reads as follows: TGTGCCAGCAGCATCACCGGGACAAGGGAGACCCAGTACTTC. Recombination connected TRBV7-2 to TRBJ2-5, with TRBD1 tentatively as D gene (6 bases match). Cut back by 5 bases and 5 bases, the V and J ends lie 15 bases apart. The cysteine opens and the phenylalanine closes a CDR3 of 14 amino acids. The CDR3 DNA has 42 bases and is translated from base 1. From a lookup of the germline V gene, CDR1 and CDR2 are SGHTA and FQGNSA.